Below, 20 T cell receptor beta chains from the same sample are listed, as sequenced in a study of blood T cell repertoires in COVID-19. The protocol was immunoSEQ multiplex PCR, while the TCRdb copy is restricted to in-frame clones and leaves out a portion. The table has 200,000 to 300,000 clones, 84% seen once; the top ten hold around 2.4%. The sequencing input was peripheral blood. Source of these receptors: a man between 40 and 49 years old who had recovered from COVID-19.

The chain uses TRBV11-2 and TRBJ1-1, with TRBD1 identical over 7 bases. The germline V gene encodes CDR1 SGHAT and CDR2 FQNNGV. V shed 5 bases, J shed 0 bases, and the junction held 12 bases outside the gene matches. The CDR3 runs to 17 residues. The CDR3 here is CASSRARGTSMNTEAFF. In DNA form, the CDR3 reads TGTGCCAGCAGCCGGGCCAGGGGGACGAGTATGAACACTGAAGCTTTCTTT.

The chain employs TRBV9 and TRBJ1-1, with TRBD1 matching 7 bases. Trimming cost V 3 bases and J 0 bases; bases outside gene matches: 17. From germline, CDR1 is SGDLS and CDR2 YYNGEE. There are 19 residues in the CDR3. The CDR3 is CASSAGEPGGVGMNTEAFF. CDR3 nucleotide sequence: TGTGCCAGCAGCGCGGGGGAACCAGGGGGTGTCGGAATGAACACTGAAGCTTTCTTT.

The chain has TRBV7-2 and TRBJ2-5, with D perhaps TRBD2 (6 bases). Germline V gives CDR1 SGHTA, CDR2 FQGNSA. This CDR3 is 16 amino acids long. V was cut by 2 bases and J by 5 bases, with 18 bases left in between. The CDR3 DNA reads TGTGCCAGCAGCTTAAACTTAGCGGAGCGAGGCGAGACCCAGTACTTC. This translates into CASSLNLAERGETQYF.

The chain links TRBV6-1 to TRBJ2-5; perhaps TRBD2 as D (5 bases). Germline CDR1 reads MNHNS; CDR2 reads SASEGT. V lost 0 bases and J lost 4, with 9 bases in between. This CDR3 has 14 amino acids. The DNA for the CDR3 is TGTGCCAGCAGTGAAGCGGGGAGTCGAGAGACCCAGTACTTC. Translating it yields CASSEAGSRETQYF.

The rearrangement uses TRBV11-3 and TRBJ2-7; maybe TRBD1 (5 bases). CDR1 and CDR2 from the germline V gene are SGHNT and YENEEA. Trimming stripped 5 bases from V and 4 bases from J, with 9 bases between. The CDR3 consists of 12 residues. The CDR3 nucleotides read TGTGCCAGCAGCGCAGGGTCTTACGAGCAGTACTTC. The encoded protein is CASSAGSYEQYF.

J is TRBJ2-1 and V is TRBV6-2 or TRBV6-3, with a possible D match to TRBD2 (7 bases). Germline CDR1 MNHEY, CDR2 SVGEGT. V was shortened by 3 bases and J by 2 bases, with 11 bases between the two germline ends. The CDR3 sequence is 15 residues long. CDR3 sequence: CASSYGGAAYNEQFF. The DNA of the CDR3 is TGTGCCAGCAGTTATGGGGGGGCGGCCTACAATGAGCAGTTCTTC.

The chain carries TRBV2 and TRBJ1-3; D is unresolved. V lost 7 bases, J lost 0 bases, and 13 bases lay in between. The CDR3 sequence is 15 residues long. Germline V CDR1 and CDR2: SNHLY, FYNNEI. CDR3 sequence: CASTELTVSGNTIYF. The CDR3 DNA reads TGTGCCAGCACCGAGCTAACCGTCTCTGGAAACACCATATATTTT.

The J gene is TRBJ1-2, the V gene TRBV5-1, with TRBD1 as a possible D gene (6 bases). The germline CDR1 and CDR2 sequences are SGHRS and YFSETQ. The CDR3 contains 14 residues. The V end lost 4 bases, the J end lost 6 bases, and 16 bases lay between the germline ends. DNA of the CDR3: TGCGCCAGCAGCACGGTTGGGGCAGGGGATGGCTACACCTTC. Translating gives CASSTVGAGDGYTF.

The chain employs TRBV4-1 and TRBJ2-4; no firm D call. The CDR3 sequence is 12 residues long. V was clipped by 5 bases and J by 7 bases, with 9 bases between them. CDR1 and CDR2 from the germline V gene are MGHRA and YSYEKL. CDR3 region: CASSFERNIQYF. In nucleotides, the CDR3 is TGCGCCAGCAGCTTCGAACGGAACATTCAGTACTTC.

The CDR3 loop is CASSPPRGELSGNTIYF. In nucleotides, the CDR3 is TGTGCCAGCTCACCACCGCGGGGCGAACTTTCTGGAAACACCATATATTTT. The V and J genes are TRBV18 and TRBJ1-3, with D possibly TRBD1 on 5 matching bases. This CDR3 region has 17 residues. The V end lost 0 bases, the J end lost 1 base, and 13 bases lay between the germline ends. CDR1 is KGHSH and CDR2 is LQKENI in the germline V gene.

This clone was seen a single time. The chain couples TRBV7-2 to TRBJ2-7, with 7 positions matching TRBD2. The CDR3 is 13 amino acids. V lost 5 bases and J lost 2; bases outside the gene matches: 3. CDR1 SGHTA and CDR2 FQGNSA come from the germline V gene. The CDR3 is CASSRDYPYEQYF. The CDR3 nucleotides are TGTGCCAGCAGCCGGGACTACCCCTACGAGCAGTACTTC.

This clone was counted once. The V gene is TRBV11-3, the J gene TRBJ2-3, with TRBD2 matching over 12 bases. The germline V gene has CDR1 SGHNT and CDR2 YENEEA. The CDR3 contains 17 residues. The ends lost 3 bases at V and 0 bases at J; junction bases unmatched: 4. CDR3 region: CASSLRTSGASTDTQYF. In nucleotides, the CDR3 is TGTGCCAGCAGCTTGCGGACTAGCGGGGCTAGCACAGATACGCAGTATTTT.

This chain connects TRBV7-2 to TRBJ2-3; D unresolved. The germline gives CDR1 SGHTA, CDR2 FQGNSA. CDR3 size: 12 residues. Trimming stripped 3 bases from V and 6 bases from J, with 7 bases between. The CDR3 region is CASSFRSDTQYF. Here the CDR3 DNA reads TGTGCCAGCAGCTTTAGATCCGATACGCAGTATTTT.

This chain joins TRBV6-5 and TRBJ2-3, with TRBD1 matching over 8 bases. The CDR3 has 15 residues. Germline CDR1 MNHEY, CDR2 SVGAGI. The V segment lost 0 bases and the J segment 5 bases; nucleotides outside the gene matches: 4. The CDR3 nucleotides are TGTGCCAGCAGTTACTCGTCCAGGGGGCGAGATACGCAGTATTTT. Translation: CASSYSSRGRDTQYF.

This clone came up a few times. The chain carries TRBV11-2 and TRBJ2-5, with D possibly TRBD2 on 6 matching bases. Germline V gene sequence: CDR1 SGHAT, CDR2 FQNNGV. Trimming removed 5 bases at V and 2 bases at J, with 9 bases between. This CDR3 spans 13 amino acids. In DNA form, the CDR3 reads TGTGCCAGCAGCCCGGGACTTCAAGAGACCCAGTACTTC. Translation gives CASSPGLQETQYF.

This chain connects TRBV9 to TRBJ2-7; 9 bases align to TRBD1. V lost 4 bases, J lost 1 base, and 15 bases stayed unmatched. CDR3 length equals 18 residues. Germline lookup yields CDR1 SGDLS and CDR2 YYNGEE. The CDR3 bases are TGTGCCAGCAGCCAAGAGGGGGGTTTCGGGACAGGGTCCTACGAGCAGTACTTC. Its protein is CASSQEGGFGTGSYEQYF.

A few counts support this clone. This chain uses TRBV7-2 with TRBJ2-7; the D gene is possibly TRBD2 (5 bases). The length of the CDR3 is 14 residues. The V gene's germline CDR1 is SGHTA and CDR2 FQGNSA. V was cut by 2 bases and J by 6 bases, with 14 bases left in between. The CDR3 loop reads CASSLTVRRPEQYF. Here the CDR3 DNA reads TGTGCCAGCAGCTTAACGGTCAGGAGGCCCGAGCAGTACTTC.

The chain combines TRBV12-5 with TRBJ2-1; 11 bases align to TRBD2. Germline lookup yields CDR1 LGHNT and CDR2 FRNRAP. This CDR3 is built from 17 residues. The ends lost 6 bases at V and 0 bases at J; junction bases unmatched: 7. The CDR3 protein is CASGRTSGGLSYNEQFF. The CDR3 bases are TGTGCTAGTGGCCGAACTAGCGGGGGCCTCTCCTACAATGAGCAGTTCTTC.

The CDR3: CASSQASLAKGTQYF. CDR3 bases: TGTGCCAGCAGCCAAGCATCCCTAGCTAAGGGGACCCAGTACTTC. The chain joins TRBV3-1 (or the pseudogene TRBV3-2) to TRBJ2-5; a weak D match, TRBD2 (5 bases). The length of the CDR3 is 15 residues. With 1 base removed from V and 7 bases from J, the gap between germline ends came to 16 bases. Germline V gene data show CDR1 as LGHDT and CDR2 as YNNKEL (reference sequence).

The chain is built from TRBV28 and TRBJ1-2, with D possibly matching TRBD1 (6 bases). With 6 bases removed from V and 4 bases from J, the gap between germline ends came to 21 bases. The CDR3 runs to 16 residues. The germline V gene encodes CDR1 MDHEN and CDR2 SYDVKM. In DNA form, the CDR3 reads TGTGCCAGCAGACCCTCAAGGTGGGGGGGGGCCTATGGCTACACCTTC. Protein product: CASRPSRWGGAYGYTF.